These 17 T cell receptor beta chains came from one sample sequenced in a study of breast tumors, draining lymph nodes, adjacent tissues. Breast cancer patients provided tissue from their axillary draining lymph nodes. Via MiXCR, TCRdb re-called the multiplex PCR reads, giving one row per CDR3 protein. The data contain fewer than 250,000 distinct CDR3 sequences, 32% of them singletons. The material sequenced was axillary lymph node tissue. The source of these receptors is a female donor with breast cancer. Some clones in this sample may be carry-over from other donors' samples.

The V and J genes are TRBV5-6 and TRBJ2-7, with 9 bases fitting TRBD1. From germline, CDR1 is SGHDT and CDR2 YYEEEE. The CDR3 is 16 amino acids. J lost 3 bases, V lost 4 bases, and 11 bases had no gene match. The DNA for the CDR3 is TGTGCCAGCAGCCGGGGGACAGGGACGTGGATCTACGAGCAGTACTTC. The encoded protein is CASSRGTGTWIYEQYF.

The CDR3 region is CASSSRGRETQYF. For the CDR3, the DNA is TGTGCCAGCAGCTCCAGGGGGCGAGAGACCCAGTACTTC. This rearrangement joins TRBV6-5 to TRBJ2-5, with TRBD1 identical over 8 bases. The J segment lost 4 bases and the V segment lost 6 bases, leaving 4 bases of the junction unmatched. In germline, CDR1 is MNHEY, CDR2 SVGAGI. The CDR3 extends over 13 amino acids.

In this sample, this clonotype turned up many times. The J gene is TRBJ2-1, the V gene TRBV7-2, with D tentatively TRBD2 (6 bases). V was shortened by 1 base and J by 14 bases, with 18 bases between the two germline ends. The CDR3 runs 14 residues. From germline, CDR1 is SGHTA and CDR2 FQGNSA. The CDR3 DNA reads as TGTGCCAGCAGCTTAGATGCGGGGCTGGCCCCTGAGTTCTTC. This sequence encodes CASSLDAGLAPEFF.

The table lists this clonotype with many counts. Written as DNA, the CDR3 is TGTGCCAGCAGCTTAAATAGCGGGGGTGGGGAGACCCAGTACTTC. Translated: CASSLNSGGGETQYF. V gene TRBV7-3 combines with J gene TRBJ2-5; 9 bases align to TRBD2. Germline V gene sequence: CDR1 SGHTA, CDR2 FQGTGA. The J segment lost 5 bases and the V segment lost 1 base, leaving 5 bases of the junction unmatched. This CDR3 is 15 amino acids long. Looking up the rest from reference TRBV7-3 and TRBJ2-5 gives the full variable domain: GAGVSQTPSNKVTEKGKYVELRCDPISGHTALYWYRQSLGQGPEFLIYFQGTGAADDSGLPNDRFFAVRPEGSVSTLKIQRTERGDSAVYLCASSLNSGGGETQYFGPGTRLLVL.

The sample holds many counts of this clonotype. CDR3 sequence: CASGLALGRLETQYF. DNA of the CDR3: TGTGCTAGTGGTTTGGCTCTCGGCAGGCTGGAGACCCAGTACTTC. This chain links TRBV12-5 with TRBJ2-5; D gene uncertain. Trimming left V 1 base short and J 5 bases short, with 14 bases between. The length of the CDR3 is 15 residues. From germline, CDR1 is LGHNT and CDR2 FRNRAP.

This clonotype has ten or more counts. This chain links TRBV12-3 or TRBV12-4 with TRBJ2-1, with TRBD1 as a possible D gene (7 bases). Trimming took off 6 bases at V and 8 bases at J, with 11 bases between the two ends. The CDR3 is 12 amino acids. The CDR3, as DNA: TGTGCCAGCAGCCCCAGGGGGGATGAGCAGTTCTTC. Translation: CASSPRGDEQFF.

This clonotype was seen many times. V is TRBV12-3 or TRBV12-4 and J is TRBJ1-2; 7 bases match TRBD1. V shed 6 bases, J shed 2 bases, and the junction held 3 bases outside the gene matches. This CDR3 region has 13 residues. The CDR3 DNA sequence: TGTGCCAGCAGATCGGACAGGAACTATGGCTACACCTTC. Its protein is CASRSDRNYGYTF.

The table lists this clonotype with many counts. The genes are TRBV5-6 and TRBJ2-7; perhaps TRBD2 as D (6 bases). The germline V gene has CDR1 SGHDT and CDR2 YYEEEE. The CDR3 sequence is 16 residues long. Trimming cost V 0 bases and J 0 bases, with 13 bases left between them. CDR3 nucleotides: TGTGCCAGCAGCTTGGTGGGGACTGCTAGCTCCTACGAGCAGTACTTC. As protein: CASSLVGTASSYEQYF.

Details on this clonotype: A read error is possible here, since a much larger clone lies one base away. This chain links TRBV5-1 with TRBJ2-3; D ambiguous. The CDR3 loop spans 12 amino acids. The germline gives CDR1 SGHRS, CDR2 YFSETQ. The CDR3 sequence: CASTGGTDTHYF. In nucleotides, the CDR3 is TGCGCCAGCACCGGCGGCACAGATACGCACTATTTT.

For the CDR3, the DNA is TGTGCCAGCAGCTCGATAGGACTCTTTCTCCACGAGCAGTACTTC. Translation: CASSSIGLFLHEQYF. This sequence joins TRBV5-6 and TRBJ2-7; D possibly corresponds to TRBD2 (5 bases). Germline lookup yields CDR1 SGHDT and CDR2 YYEEEE. The CDR3 totals 15 residues. Trimming shortened V by 3 bases and J by 5 bases, and 18 bases separated the two germline ends.

With respect to this clonotype: This may be a read error: a much more frequent sequence differs by one nucleotide. V is TRBV6-6 and J is TRBJ2-5, with unresolved D. CDR3 length equals 14 residues. Germline lookup yields CDR1 MNHNY and CDR2 SVGAGI (reference sequence). CDR3 residues: CAIGRGGNQETQYF. For the CDR3, the DNA is TGTGCGATAGGACGAGGCGGAAACCAAGAGACCCAGTACTTC.

This clonotype was detected only a few times. The chain joins TRBV20-1 to TRBJ1-2; no clear D. The CDR3 has 18 amino acids. Trimming took 0 bases from V and 7 from J, leaving 27 bases between them. Germline V gives CDR1 DFQATT, CDR2 SNEGSKA (reference sequence). CDR3 nucleotides: TGCAGTGCTAGAGATCTCACGCAGAGGCCGGTCGGGGTCGGTGGCTACACCTTC. Its protein product is CSARDLTQRPVGVGGYTF.

This clonotype appeared many times. This chain connects TRBV28 to TRBJ2-7, with D hard to call. V was shortened by 8 bases and J by 7 bases, with 15 bases between the two germline ends. Germline V lookup: CDR1 MDHEN, CDR2 SYDVKM. The CDR3 runs 12 residues. CDR3 coding DNA: TGTGCCAGCGGCCTCAATCTCGGGGAGCAGTACTTC. It codes for CASGLNLGEQYF.

Only a few counts were recorded for this clonotype. This may come from a read error, since a much larger clone is one base off. The genes are TRBV3-1 and TRBJ1-3, with 7 nucleotides matching TRBD1. This CDR3 has 14 residues. From germline, CDR1 is LGHDT and CDR2 YNNKEL (reference sequence). J lost 2 bases, V lost 3 bases, and 1 base had no gene match. CDR3 nucleotides: TGTGCCAGCAGCCATCAGGGGGCTGGAAACACCATATATTTT. It encodes CASSHQGAGNTIYF. The whole variable domain, filled in from reference TRBV3-1 and TRBJ1-3, reads DTAVSQTPKYLVTQMGNDKSIKCEQNLGHDTMYWYKQDSKKFLKIMFSYNNKELIINETVPNRFSPKSPDKAHLNLHINSLELGDSAVYFCASSHQGAGNTIYFGEGSWLTVV.

The genes are TRBV9 and TRBJ1-4; possibly TRBD1 for D (6 bases). The V end was cut by 7 bases, the J end by 8 bases, with 24 bases between. The CDR3 length is 16 residues. Looked up from germline, CDR1 is SGDLS and CDR2 is YYNGEE. The CDR3 here is CASARDPQGGREKLFF. The DNA of the CDR3 is TGTGCCAGCGCAAGGGACCCACAGGGTGGTCGGGAAAAACTGTTTTTT.

This clonotype was detected ten times or more. The chain carries TRBV2 and TRBJ2-3, with 11 positions matching TRBD2. Germline loops: CDR1 SNHLY, CDR2 FYNNEI. V shed 8 bases and J 0 bases; nucleotides not matched to a gene: 1. The CDR3 contains 14 residues. The CDR3 DNA sequence: TGTGCCAGCCGGACTAGCGGGAGCACAGATACGCAGTATTTT. Protein: CASRTSGSTDTQYF.

This clonotype was picked up many times. The chain couples TRBV12-3 or TRBV12-4 to TRBJ1-4, with TRBD1 identical over 9 bases. The CDR3 is made up of 13 amino acids. Losses at the gene ends were 5 bases for V and 8 bases for J; bases not matched to a gene: 3. CDR3 loop: CASSRQGGEKLFF. CDR3 coding DNA: TGTGCCAGCAGTCGACAGGGGGGCGAAAAACTGTTTTTT.